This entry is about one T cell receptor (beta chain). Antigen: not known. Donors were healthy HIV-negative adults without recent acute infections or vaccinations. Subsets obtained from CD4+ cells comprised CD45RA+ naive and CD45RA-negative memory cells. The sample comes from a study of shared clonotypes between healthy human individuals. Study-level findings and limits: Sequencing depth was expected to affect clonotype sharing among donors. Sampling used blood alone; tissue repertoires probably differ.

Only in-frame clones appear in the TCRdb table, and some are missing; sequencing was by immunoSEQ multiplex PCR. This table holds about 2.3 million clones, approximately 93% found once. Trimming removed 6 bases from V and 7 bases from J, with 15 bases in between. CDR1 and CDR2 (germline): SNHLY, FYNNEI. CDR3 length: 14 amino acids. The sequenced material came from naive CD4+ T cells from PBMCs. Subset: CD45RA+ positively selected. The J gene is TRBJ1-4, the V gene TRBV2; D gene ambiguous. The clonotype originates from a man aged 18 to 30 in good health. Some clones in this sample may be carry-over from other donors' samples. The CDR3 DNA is TGTGCCAGCAGGGCGGACGTGGGAAGTGAAAAACTGTTTTTT. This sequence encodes CASRADVGSEKLFF.